Below are 22 T cell receptor beta chains sequenced from a single sample in a study of memory CD4+ T cells and cytomegalovirus serostatus. Clones were read by immunoSEQ multiplex PCR, and TCRdb kept only the in-frame ones, dropping some. The sample contains under 85,000 clones, around 82% of which appear only once. Single viable CD3+CD4+CD8-CD45RO+ cells were sorted as the memory CD4+ T cells. The sequenced sample was memory CD4+ T cells from blood. The receptors originated from an adult in good health and CMV-seropositive.

This sequence joins TRBV30 and TRBJ2-5, with TRBD1 identical over 8 bases. J was trimmed by 5 bases and V by 2 bases; bases with no gene match: 10. The CDR3 extends over 15 amino acids. Germline CDR1 and CDR2: GTSNPN and SVGIG (reference sequence). The CDR3 nucleotides are TGTGCCTGGAGTTTAATCACAGGGGGTATGGAGACCCAGTACTTC. Its protein is CAWSLITGGMETQYF.

The J gene is TRBJ2-1, the V gene TRBV5-1, with 12 bases fitting TRBD2. The CDR3 contains 14 residues. Germline values: CDR1 SGHRS, CDR2 YFSETQ. With 5 bases clipped from V and 6 bases from J, the junction kept 3 bases outside the gene matches. As DNA, the CDR3 is TGCGCCAGCAGGGCTAGCGGGGGGGCCAATGAGCAGTTCTTC. Translation: CASRASGGANEQFF.

The V call is TRBV6-6, the J call TRBJ2-7, with no clear D. CDR1 and CDR2 (germline): MNHNY, SVGAGI (reference sequence). The CDR3 covers 14 residues. Trimming stripped 6 bases from V and 5 bases from J, with 17 bases between. CDR3 protein: CASRSQPNSDEQYV. The CDR3 nucleotides read TGTGCCAGCAGATCCCAGCCTAATTCCGACGAGCAGTACGTC.

The chain combines TRBV30 with TRBJ1-3, with D uncertain. The V gene lost 1 base and the J gene lost 1 base, with 5 bases spanning the gap. The length of the CDR3 is 13 residues. Germline-derived CDR1 and CDR2 are GTSNPN and SVGIG (reference sequence). The CDR3 here is CAWSANSGNTIYF. The CDR3 DNA reads TGTGCCTGGAGTGCAAATTCTGGAAACACCATATATTTT.

V usage is TRBV5-1 and J usage is TRBJ2-2; no clear D. Trimming removed 0 bases at V and 0 bases at J, with 6 bases between. Looked up from germline, CDR1 is SGHRS and CDR2 is YFSETQ. This CDR3 contains 15 residues. In nucleotides, the CDR3 is TGCGCCAGCAGCTTGGACGTCGCGAACACCGGGGAGCTGTTTTTT. As protein: CASSLDVANTGELFF.

This clone was observed a handful of times. CDR3 coding DNA: TGTGCCAGCAGTTCCCCGACAGGGGAGGATGAAAAACTGTTTTTT. Translated: CASSSPTGEDEKLFF. The chain links TRBV28 to TRBJ1-4; 8 bases align to TRBD1. CDR3 size: 15 residues. Looked up from germline, CDR1 is MDHEN and CDR2 is SYDVKM. V was clipped by 4 bases and J by 6 bases; unmatched bases: 7.

In nucleotides, the CDR3 is TGCAGTGCTTGGCTGGATGAAAAACTGTTTTTT. Protein product: CSAWLDEKLFF. This chain connects TRBV20-1 to TRBJ1-4, with D uncertain. The V gene's germline CDR1 is DFQATT and CDR2 SNEGSKA (reference sequence). CDR3 length: 11 amino acids. Trimming removed 5 bases from V and 6 bases from J, with 7 bases in between.

The chain is built from TRBV10-2 and TRBJ1-6; D ambiguous. In germline, CDR1 is WSHSY, CDR2 SAAADI. Trimming cost V 6 bases and J 7 bases, with 10 bases left between them. The CDR3 is 13 amino acids. The CDR3 loop reads CASSGDRNSPLHF. The CDR3 region has the DNA TGCGCCAGCAGCGGGGATAGGAATTCACCCCTCCACTTT.

The CDR3, as DNA: TGTGCCAGCAGCCCTGACTGGCTAGCGGGACTTTCCTCCTACAATGAGCAGTTCTTC. Translation: CASSPDWLAGLSSYNEQFF. This sequence joins TRBV11-2 and TRBJ2-1; TRBD2 agrees at 9 bases. V lost 5 bases and J lost 0; bases outside the gene matches: 14. Germline values: CDR1 SGHAT, CDR2 FQNNGV. The CDR3 runs to 19 residues.

V usage is TRBV5-1 and J usage is TRBJ2-1, with TRBD2 matching over 9 bases. The CDR3 spans 14 residues. The J segment lost 7 bases and the V segment lost 4 bases, leaving 6 bases of the junction unmatched. Looked up from germline, CDR1 is SGHRS and CDR2 is YFSETQ. CDR3 DNA sequence: TGCGCCAGCAGCCCCGGGACTAGCCAGAATGAGCAGTTCTTC. This codes for CASSPGTSQNEQFF.

The gene calls are TRBV7-2 and TRBJ2-2; D gene unclear. The CDR3 covers 16 residues. Germline V lookup: CDR1 SGHTA, CDR2 FQGNSA. The germline V and J ends were trimmed by 2 bases and 2 bases, with 12 bases remaining between them. The CDR3 is CASSLSTPQNTGELFF. In DNA, the CDR3 is TGTGCCAGCAGCTTATCGACTCCTCAAAACACCGGGGAGCTGTTTTTT. Full variable domain (rest looked up from reference TRBV7-2 and TRBJ2-2): GAGVSQSPSNKVTEKGKDVELRCDPISGHTALYWYRQSLGQGLEFLIYFQGNSAPDKSGLPSDRFSAERTGGSVSTLTIQRTQQEDSAVYLCASSLSTPQNTGELFFGEGSRLTVL.

This chain uses TRBV6-1 with TRBJ2-4; TRBD2 is a possible D gene (5 bases). The V end was cut by 8 bases, the J end by 0 bases, with 11 bases between. The CDR3 runs to 14 residues. Germline CDR1 MNHNS, CDR2 SASEGT. Here the CDR3 DNA reads TGTGCCAGCCGGGAAGGCCCAGCCAAAAACATTCAGTACTTC. Translation: CASREGPAKNIQYF.

V and J are TRBV19 and TRBJ1-2, with TRBD1 matching 10 bases. V lost 6 bases to trimming and J lost 8 bases; unmatched junction nucleotides: 9. Germline V gives CDR1 LNHDA, CDR2 SQIVND (reference sequence). The length of the CDR3 is 14 residues. The CDR3 reads CASRQGQGKGGYTF. The CDR3 DNA reads as TGTGCCAGTAGGCAGGGACAGGGGAAAGGCGGCTACACCTTC.

The table lists this clone with a few counts. The chain has TRBV14 and TRBJ2-7, with TRBD1 identical over 7 bases. CDR1 SGHDN and CDR2 FVKESK come from the germline V gene. V dropped 1 base and J dropped 2; count of bases not matched to a gene: 2. The CDR3 loop spans 14 amino acids. CDR3 residues: CASSQVQGAYEQYF. The CDR3 DNA reads as TGTGCCAGCAGCCAAGTCCAGGGGGCCTACGAGCAGTACTTC.

V and J are TRBV5-1 and TRBJ2-7; 10 bases fit TRBD1. Germline V lookup: CDR1 SGHRS, CDR2 YFSETQ. With V trimmed by 3 bases and J by 5 bases, 8 bases remained unmatched. The CDR3 has 15 amino acids. The CDR3 nucleotides are TGCGCCAGCAGCTGGACGGGACAGGGGTCCGACGAGCAGTACTTC. It encodes CASSWTGQGSDEQYF.

The chain carries TRBV5-6 and TRBJ1-2; D not resolved. Trimming removed 3 bases at V and 4 bases at J, with 19 bases between. The CDR3 loop spans 16 amino acids. The germline gives CDR1 SGHDT, CDR2 YYEEEE. The CDR3 region is CASSSLLTADPYGYTF. The DNA for the CDR3 is TGTGCCAGCAGCTCCCTCCTGACGGCGGACCCCTATGGCTACACCTTC.

The V call is TRBV19, the J call TRBJ1-3; no firm D call. Trimming cost V 8 bases and J 5 bases, with 13 bases left between them. The CDR3 contains 13 residues. Looked up from germline, CDR1 is LNHDA and CDR2 is SQIVND (reference sequence). The CDR3 loop is CASSPEGRNTIYF. DNA of the CDR3: TGTGCCAGTTCACCGGAGGGCAGAAACACCATATATTTT.

The rearrangement uses TRBV11-2 and TRBJ2-1; D might be TRBD1 or TRBD2, each matching 6 bases. The CDR3 length is 14 residues. Germline V gene data show CDR1 as SGHAT and CDR2 as FQNNGV. The V end was cut by 1 base, the J end by 10 bases, with 14 bases between. As DNA, the CDR3 is TGTGCCAGCAGCTTAGGGCTACACGGGGGCGAGCAGTTCTTC. This translates into CASSLGLHGGEQFF.

The V call is TRBV5-4, the J call TRBJ2-1; possibly TRBD2 for D (6 bases). Trimming removed 4 bases from V and 2 bases from J, with 13 bases in between. The CDR3 spans 15 residues. Germline CDR1 SGHNT, CDR2 YYREEE (reference sequence). The CDR3 loop reads CASSPSGQAYNEQFF. CDR3 nucleotides: TGTGCCAGCAGCCCAAGCGGGCAAGCCTACAATGAGCAGTTCTTC.

This chain links TRBV30 with TRBJ1-2; D call uncertain. The V gene lost 3 bases and the J gene lost 4 bases, with 9 bases spanning the gap. The CDR3 covers 12 residues. Germline V gives CDR1 GTSNPN, CDR2 SVGIG (reference sequence). The CDR3, as DNA: TGTGCCTGGAGCGACGACCTCTATGGCTACACCTTC. It encodes CAWSDDLYGYTF.

This chain uses TRBV27 with TRBJ2-7, with a weak D call TRBD2 (6 bases). The length of the CDR3 is 14 residues. Trimming left V 4 bases short and J 6 bases short, with 16 bases between. The germline V gene encodes CDR1 MNHEY and CDR2 SMNVEV (reference sequence). CDR3 loop: CASSSYKDGGEQYV. The CDR3 DNA sequence: TGTGCCAGCAGTTCCTACAAAGACGGGGGCGAGCAGTACGTC.

The chain links TRBV7-9 to TRBJ2-1; D is uncertain. Germline assignment: CDR1 SEHNR and CDR2 FQNEAQ (reference sequence). The CDR3 loop spans 17 amino acids. The V end was cut by 3 bases, the J end by 0 bases, with 15 bases between. CDR3 sequence (DNA): TGTGCCAGCAGCTTTAGCCCCTCCGCGGACTCCTACAATGAGCAGTTCTTC. Translation: CASSFSPSADSYNEQFF.